This is a list of T cell receptor beta chains from one sample in a study of blood T cell repertoires in COVID-19. Libraries were prepared by immunoSEQ multiplex PCR; TCRdb keeps only in-frame clonotypes and omits some of them. This sample has about 69,000 clones, with almost 90% found just once. The sample was peripheral blood. These receptors were taken from a man between 45 and 60 years old with acute or convalescent COVID-19. CDR3s include the opening cysteine and the closing phenylalanine or tryptophan. Fields, in order: V gene, J gene, D gene, clone size, CDR3 DNA, CDR3 protein. D genes are given only for firm matches. The size entry is marked missing in some rows and otherwise reads once, few, many or a size class.

>TRBV6-5|TRBJ2-2|-|-
TGTGCCAGCATTCCTCGGTTAGCCGGGGAGCTGTTTTTT
CASIPRLAGELFF
>TRBV19|TRBJ1-2|-|once
TGTGCCAGTAATTCACGGGACTATGGCTACACCTTC
CASNSRDYGYTF
>TRBV24-1|TRBJ2-3|TRBD2|-
TGTGCCACCAGTGATACCGCCGGACTAGCGGGAGATACGCAGTATTTT
CATSDTAGLAGDTQYF
>TRBV10-3|TRBJ2-4|-|few
TGTGCCATCAGGTCGGACACAGACATTCAGTACTTC
CAIRSDTDIQYF
>TRBV18|TRBJ2-1|-|-
TGTGCCAGCTCACCACTGGCGGGGCCCAATGAGCAGTTCTTC
CASSPLAGPNEQFF
>TRBV2|TRBJ2-4|-|-
TGTGCCAGCAGTGAAGAGCGAGCCAAAAACATTCAGTACTTC
CASSEERAKNIQYF
>TRBV6-5|TRBJ1-5|-|few
TGTGCCAACGGGGGGAGGAGTAATCAGCCCCAGCATTTT
CANGGRSNQPQHF
>TRBV11-3|TRBJ1-1|-|-
TGTGCCAGCAGCCGGGACACTTTGAACACTGAAGCTTTCTTT
CASSRDTLNTEAFF
>TRBV9|TRBJ1-2|TRBD1|-
TGTGCCAGCAGCCCACAAATGGACAGGGCGGGTAATGGCTACACCTTC
CASSPQMDRAGNGYTF
>TRBV7-2|TRBJ2-5|TRBD2|-
TGTGCCAGCAGCTTAGGCCTAGCGGGAGGCAGATCCCAAGAGACCCAGTACTTC
CASSLGLAGGRSQETQYF
>TRBV6-4|TRBJ2-7|TRBD2|-
TGTGCCAGCAGCCAGCGGGAGGGCTACGAGCAGTACTTC
CASSQREGYEQYF
>TRBV29-1|TRBJ2-5|TRBD1|-
TGCAGCGTTGATAACAGGGGGCAGGGGACCCAGTACTTC
CSVDNRGQGTQYF
>TRBV4-1|TRBJ2-7|TRBD2|once
TGCGCCAGCAGTCCAATTTTAAGCGGGAGCATCCACGAGCAGTACTTC
CASSPILSGSIHEQYF
>TRBV7-8|TRBJ2-5|-|-
TGTGCCAGCAGCTTAGATGCGATCCAAGAGACCCAGTACTTC
CASSLDAIQETQYF
>TRBV12-5|TRBJ1-5|TRBD1|-
TGTGCTAGTGGTTTTCTCTCAACAGGGGGCAAGGACAATCAGCCCCAGCATTTT
CASGFLSTGGKDNQPQHF
>TRBV27|TRBJ2-3|TRBD2|once
TGTGCCAGCACCACCCCAGCTAGCGGGAAGGGAGATACGCAGTATTTT
CASTTPASGKGDTQYF
>TRBV5-4|TRBJ2-7|TRBD2|-
TGTGCCAGCAGCTTGAGTAGCGGGAGTTCCTACGAGCAGTACTTC
CASSLSSGSSYEQYF
>TRBV6-5|TRBJ2-3|-|-
TGTGCCAGCGGGACTCTCCGAGAAAGCACAGATACGCAGTATTTT
CASGTLRESTDTQYF
>TRBV11-3|TRBJ2-7|TRBD2|-
TGTGCCAGCAGCTTAGTTTCAGCGGGAGGGGGCGAGCAGTACTTC
CASSLVSAGGGEQYF
>TRBV5-1|TRBJ2-7|-|once
TGCGCCAGCAGCCGCAGAGGGAGCTCCTACGAGCAGTACTTC
CASSRRGSSYEQYF